This T cell receptor (beta chain) emerged from a study of siplizumab effects on memory and regulatory T cells (dated 2019 in TCRdb). About the full investigation: The study looked at the effect of siplizumab, an anti-CD2 antibody, on alloreactive T-cell subsets in allogeneic mixed lymphocyte reactions made from human PBMCs.

As to this clone: Its antigen remains undetermined. Base qualities are not at hand, and no much larger clone is one base apart.

Library method: the immunoSEQ multiplex PCR assay. Around 92,000 TCR templates per sample were assayed by the deep sequencing platform. Genomic DNA extracted from sorted T cells was used for TCRbeta CDR3 sequencing. Per the source publication's procedure: The R programming language was used for clonal analysis of TCRbeta CDR3 data. Comparing unstimulated samples against CFSE-low samples taken after the reaction was how alloreactive CD4+ and CD8+ clones were defined. Regulatory or non-regulatory origin of alloreactive CD4+ clones was assigned by matching sequences to the sorted unstimulated Treg and non-Treg repertoires. Sourced from immuneACCESS, this table was stored by TCRdb with only in-frame sequences that have V and J called. A share of the clones is absent; for the studies checked, an unresolved V gene accounts for under half, and the remainder has no known explanation. Clone size and the V and J calls come from that table; the DNA yielded D and trimming. The sample profile shows tens of thousands of clones; about 97% of them were found once. 0.64% of the sample is held by the ten biggest clonotypes.

Additional sequencing covered unstimulated subsets from a few donor pairs, namely CD8+ effector memory, CD4+ naive, CD8+ TEMRA, CD4+ memory and CD8+ naive. Sorted unstimulated T cells and proliferating T cells recovered from mixed lymphocyte reactions were subjected to TCRbeta CDR3 sequencing. Fresh whole blood from 9 to 11 HLA-typed healthy donors was used to isolate PBMCs. Broader findings and caveats from the paper: About 75-96% of proliferating CD4+ or CD8+ clones could not be given a naive or memory phenotype. No functional confirmation was obtained for the suppressive function of proliferating Tregs from siplizumab cultures. Because sequences at frequencies below about 10^-5 were poorly captured, only a minor fraction of alloreactive clones could be mapped back to unstimulated subsets. In reactions with siplizumab, an average of around 70% of mappable alloreactive CD4+ clones were Treg-derived, compared with 26.9% in control reactions. The cumulative frequency of alloreactive sequences traceable to unstimulated CD4+ memory T cells was significantly reduced by siplizumab. Unstimulated naive T cells appeared to be more diverse than memory T cells, and naive cells seemed to make a substantial contribution to the alloresponse.

Sequencing was done on a sample of naive CD4+ T cells sorted from blood. In the paper's terms, the cell subset or site label means: unstimulated naive T cells. The clonotype was recovered from a human donor in good health.

The DNA reads as follows: TGTGCCAGCAGCAAACGTCCTGGGACTAGCGGGAGCGCAGATACGCAGTATTTT. This is translated as CASSKRPGTSGSADTQYF. This chain is built from TRBV9 and TRBJ2-3; 14 nucleotides in the junction match TRBD2. The germline V gene provides CDR1 SGDLS and CDR2 YYNGEE. V has 4 bases trimmed and J has 4 bases trimmed; junction bases matching no gene number 11. The CDR3 goes from the cysteine to the phenylalanine over 18 residues. Only the CDR3 DNA is retained, 54 bases long and in frame from the first base.